The 12 T cell receptor beta chains below come from one sample, sequenced in a study of T cell responses to AZD1222 COVID-19 vaccine. The table came from immunoSEQ multiplex PCR; TCRdb's copy has only in-frame clones and leaves some out. The sample holds 120,000 to 150,000 clones; 90% to 95% are singletons and the top ten take approximately 2%. The sample here was peripheral blood, taken on day 0 of AZD1222 vaccination. These receptors were taken from an adult in good health.

The chain has TRBV6-5 and TRBJ1-5, with no clear D. The CDR3 is made up of 13 amino acids. V lost 3 bases, J lost 5 bases, and 8 bases lay in between. CDR1 and CDR2 (germline): MNHEY, SVGAGI. DNA for the CDR3: TGTGCCAGCAGTTATTCAGGCGATCAGCCCCAGCATTTT. This codes for CASSYSGDQPQHF.

This sequence joins TRBV9 and TRBJ2-1; 7 bases match TRBD1. This CDR3 is built from 15 residues. CDR1 SGDLS and CDR2 YYNGEE come from the germline V gene. Trimming took 3 bases from V and 3 from J; bases not matched to a gene: 6. The CDR3 sequence is CASSADRVFYNEQFF. The CDR3 DNA reads as TGTGCCAGCAGCGCCGACAGGGTATTCTACAATGAGCAGTTCTTC.

This rearrangement joins TRBV5-1 to TRBJ1-2, with D hard to call. The CDR3 loop spans 16 amino acids. Germline values: CDR1 SGHRS, CDR2 YFSETQ. Trimming shortened V by 0 bases and J by 8 bases, and 20 bases separated the two germline ends. For the CDR3, the DNA is TGCGCCAGCAGCTTGGCGGTGAGCCCGGCAGAAAGGGGCTACACCTTC. Residues: CASSLAVSPAERGYTF.

V and J are TRBV30 and TRBJ1-2; the D is unclear. The germline CDR1 and CDR2 sequences are GTSNPN and SVGIG (reference sequence). This CDR3 region has 13 residues. Trimming left V 1 base short and J 1 base short, with 7 bases between. For the CDR3, the DNA is TGTGCCTGGAGTGAAGGAGGTAACTATGGCTACACCTTC. Encoded protein: CAWSEGGNYGYTF.

This clone was seen just once. The chain uses TRBV6-5 and TRBJ2-7, with D possibly matching TRBD1 (5 bases). Germline-derived CDR1 and CDR2 are MNHEY and SVGAGI. Trimming cost V 8 bases and J 3 bases, with 11 bases left between them. This CDR3 has 12 residues. CDR3 nucleotides: TGTGCCAGCCTTCAGGGCGGCTACGAGCAGTACTTC. It encodes CASLQGGYEQYF.

The rearrangement links TRBV7-9 to TRBJ2-1, with D hard to call. The CDR3 runs 15 residues. V lost 0 bases and J 4 bases, leaving 10 bases between the germline ends. Germline lookup yields CDR1 SEHNR and CDR2 FQNEAQ (reference sequence). This CDR3 reads CASSLADGKYNEQFF. The CDR3 region has the DNA TGTGCCAGCAGCTTAGCTGACGGCAAATACAATGAGCAGTTCTTC.

V usage is TRBV4-1 and J usage is TRBJ1-6; no clear D. V lost 1 base and J lost 10, with 20 bases in between. Germline CDR1 and CDR2: MGHRA and YSYEKL. The CDR3 length is 17 residues. The CDR3 DNA sequence: TGCGCCAGCAGCCAAGGAAGTTCCGGGCCCCGCGGATCACCCCTCCACTTT. It translates to CASSQGSSGPRGSPLHF.

This chain connects TRBV19 to TRBJ2-3; 10 nucleotides align to TRBD1. CDR1 LNHDA and CDR2 SQIVND come from the germline V gene (reference sequence). V trimming: 2 bases; J trimming: 1 base; junction bases outside the gene matches: 3. This CDR3 region has 16 residues. CDR3 DNA: TGTGCCAGTAGTATAACAGGGACAGGGGGCACAGATACGCAGTATTTT. Amino acid sequence: CASSITGTGGTDTQYF.

The rearrangement uses TRBV2 and TRBJ2-1; D is possibly TRBD1 or TRBD2 (5 bases each). This CDR3 has 14 residues. Looked up from germline, CDR1 is SNHLY and CDR2 is FYNNEI. The ends were cut back, 8 bases at V and 6 bases at J, with 17 bases in the middle. DNA for the CDR3: TGTGCCAGCGGTGCGATAACGAGGGGCAATGAGCAGTTCTTC. Translation: CASGAITRGNEQFF.

The chain combines TRBV29-1 with TRBJ2-1, with 10 nucleotides matching TRBD1. With 7 bases clipped from V and 5 bases from J, the junction kept 5 bases outside the gene matches. There are 13 residues in the CDR3. Per the germline V gene, CDR1 is SQVTM and CDR2 is ANQGSEA. The DNA of the CDR3 is TGCAGCGCTCGACAGGGGGCAAACAATGAGCAGTTCTTC. This gives the protein CSARQGANNEQFF.

This rearrangement joins TRBV7-6 to TRBJ1-2, with D maybe TRBD1 (5 bases). This CDR3 comprises 16 residues. V dropped 5 bases and J dropped 4 bases, with 20 bases sitting between them. Germline CDR1 SGHVS, CDR2 FNYEAQ. CDR3 loop: CASSPGTGLETYGYTF. The CDR3 DNA reads TGTGCCAGCAGCCCAGGGACCGGGCTCGAGACCTATGGCTACACCTTC. The complete variable domain, with remaining parts taken from reference TRBV7-6 and TRBJ1-2, reads GAGVSQSPRYKVTKRGQDVALRCDPISGHVSLYWYRQALGQGPEFLTYFNYEAQQDKSGLPNDRFSAERPEGSISTLTIQRTEQRDSAMYRCASSPGTGLETYGYTFGSGTRLTVV.

In its sample, this clone was seen once. The J gene is TRBJ1-2, the V gene TRBV5-6; D gene unclear. This CDR3 comprises 12 residues. Germline V gene sequence: CDR1 SGHDT, CDR2 YYEEEE. The V gene lost 0 bases and the J gene lost 5 bases, with 5 bases spanning the gap. Here the CDR3 DNA reads TGTGCCAGCAGCTTGGTCCTTTATGGCTACACCTTC. Amino acid sequence: CASSLVLYGYTF.